The sequence of this T cell receptor (beta chain) was determined in a study of TIL therapy for anti-PD-1-resistant metastatic lung cancer. Overall study context: Patients had a median age of 54 years (range about 35-85).

The immunoSEQ assay was v3. Some clones are missing from TCRdb's copy, which holds only in-frame ones; the method was immunoSEQ multiplex PCR. Seen here are approximately 27,000 clones, over 60% observed once, and the top ten hold around 7.2%. The time point was: pre-treatment sample, taken before nivolumab and TIL therapy. Tumor tissue came from excised metastases, mostly pleural nodules or supraclavicular lymph nodes. Of note for this clone: What it binds is not known.

Germline V gives CDR1 SGHRS, CDR2 YFSETQ. The CDR3 has 14 residues. Trimming left V 3 bases short and J 1 base short, with 11 bases between. Study outcomes and limitations: Many TIL product clones were absent from baseline tumor, suggesting clonal contraction.

V usage is TRBV5-1 and J usage is TRBJ2-7; TRBD1 or TRBD2 may be the D gene (5 bases each). This receptor was taken from a person between 25 and 79 years old with non-small cell lung cancer. The sample consisted of tumor tissue, taken at baseline. CDR3 sequence (DNA): TGCGCCAGCAGCTGGGACGTTAGGTCCTACGAGCAGTACTTC. It specifies CASSWDVRSYEQYF.